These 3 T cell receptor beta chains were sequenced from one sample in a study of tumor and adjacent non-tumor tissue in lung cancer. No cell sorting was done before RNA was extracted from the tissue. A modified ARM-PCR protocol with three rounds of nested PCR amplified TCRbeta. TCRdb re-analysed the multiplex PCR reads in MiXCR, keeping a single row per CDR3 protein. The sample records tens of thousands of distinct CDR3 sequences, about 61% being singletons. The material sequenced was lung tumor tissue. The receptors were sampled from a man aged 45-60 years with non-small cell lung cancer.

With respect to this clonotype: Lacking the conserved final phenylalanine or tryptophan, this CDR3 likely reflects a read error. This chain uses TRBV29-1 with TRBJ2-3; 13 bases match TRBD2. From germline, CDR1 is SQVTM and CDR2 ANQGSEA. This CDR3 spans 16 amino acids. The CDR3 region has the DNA TGCAGGGTTGCGGGACTAGCGGGAACTCTTGCAGATACGCAGTATTCT. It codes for CRVAGLAGTLADTQYS.

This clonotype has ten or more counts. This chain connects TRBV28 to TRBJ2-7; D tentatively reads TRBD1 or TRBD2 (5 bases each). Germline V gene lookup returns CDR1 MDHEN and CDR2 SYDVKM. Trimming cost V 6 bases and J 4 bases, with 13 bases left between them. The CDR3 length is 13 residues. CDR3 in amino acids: CASSHLGGYEQYF. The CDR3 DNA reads TGTGCCAGCAGCCACCTTGGGGGTTACGAGCAGTACTTC. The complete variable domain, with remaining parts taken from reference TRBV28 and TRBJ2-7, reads DVKVTQSSRYLVKRTGEKVFLECVQDMDHENMFWYRQDPGLGLRLIYFSYDVKMKEKGDIPEGYSVSREKKERFSLILESASTNQTSMYLCASSHLGGYEQYFGPGTRLTVT.

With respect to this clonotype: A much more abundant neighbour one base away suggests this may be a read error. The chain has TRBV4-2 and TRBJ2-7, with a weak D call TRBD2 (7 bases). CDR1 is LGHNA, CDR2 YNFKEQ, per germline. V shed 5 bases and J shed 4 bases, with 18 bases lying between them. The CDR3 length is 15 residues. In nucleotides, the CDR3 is TGTGCCAGCAGCGCAAGGGGGGGACTCGAATACGAGCAGTACTTC. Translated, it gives CASSARGGLEYEQYF.